This passage covers 17 T cell receptor beta chains from one sample sequenced in a study of blood T cell repertoires in COVID-19. Produced via immunoSEQ multiplex PCR; TCRdb's table is partial and in-frame only. The top ten hold about 3% of the sample, which has around 250,000 clones, more than 80% seen once. Source material: peripheral blood. The source of these receptors is a woman in her twenties or thirties with active or convalescent COVID-19.

CDR3 loop: CASSYNTGTVNEKLFF. DNA of the CDR3: TGTGCCAGCAGTTATAATACCGGGACAGTGAATGAAAAACTGTTTTTT. The chain carries TRBV27 and TRBJ1-4, with TRBD1 matching 7 bases. Germline-derived CDR1 and CDR2 are MNHEY and SMNVEV (reference sequence). The V segment lost 4 bases and the J segment 5 bases; nucleotides outside the gene matches: 10. This CDR3 contains 16 residues.

The count of this clone is one. The chain is built from TRBV5-5 and TRBJ2-4; 7 bases line up with TRBD2. CDR1 is SGHKS, CDR2 YYEKEE, per germline (reference sequence). The CDR3 loop spans 18 amino acids. Trimming removed 0 bases from V and 0 bases from J; junction bases left unmatched: 9. The CDR3 DNA is TGTGCCAGCAGCTTGGGCGGGGGAGGACCTATAGCCAAAAACATTCAGTACTTC. It yields the protein CASSLGGGGPIAKNIQYF.

The chain joins TRBV19 to TRBJ2-3; 9 bases match TRBD1. J was trimmed by 3 bases and V by 3 bases; bases with no gene match: 13. The CDR3 has 18 residues. The germline CDR1 and CDR2 sequences are LNHDA and SQIVND (reference sequence). The CDR3 region has the DNA TGTGCCAGTAGTATTCGTCCAATTGGGACAGGGAGGACAGATACGCAGTATTTT. This encodes CASSIRPIGTGRTDTQYF.

The chain is built from TRBV27 and TRBJ2-3; TRBD2 matches at 9 bases. Germline CDR1 is MNHEY and CDR2 is SMNVEV (reference sequence). The CDR3 is made up of 15 amino acids. The V gene end was trimmed by 6 bases and the J gene end by 3 bases; junction bases not matched to a gene: 7. The CDR3 DNA sequence: TGTGCCAGCAGCAAGGGGACTAGCATTACAGATACGCAGTATTTT. This translates into CASSKGTSITDTQYF.

The rearrangement joins TRBV3-1 (or the pseudogene TRBV3-2) to TRBJ1-2, with 8 bases fitting TRBD1. Looked up from germline, CDR1 is LGHDT and CDR2 is YNNKEL (reference sequence). With V trimmed by 5 bases and J by 4 bases, 12 bases remained unmatched. The CDR3 covers 16 residues. The CDR3 spells CASSDDRGNPSYGYTF. The CDR3 nucleotides read TGTGCCAGCAGCGACGACAGGGGAAATCCTAGCTATGGCTACACCTTC.

The V call is TRBV4-1, the J call TRBJ1-6; 7 nucleotides align to TRBD1. The CDR3 loop spans 16 amino acids. CDR1 and CDR2 from the germline V gene are MGHRA and YSYEKL. With V trimmed by 7 bases and J by 2 bases, 8 bases remained unmatched. The CDR3 reads CASTQGEGAYNSPLHF. CDR3 in DNA: TGCGCCAGCACCCAGGGGGAGGGAGCCTATAATTCACCCCTCCACTTT.

The rearrangement joins TRBV10-3 to TRBJ1-1, with a possible D match to TRBD1 (5 bases). This CDR3 is built from 15 residues. Germline V gene sequence: CDR1 ENHRY, CDR2 SYGVKD. The V gene lost 1 base and the J gene lost 2 bases, with 11 bases spanning the gap. The CDR3 is CAISEFRGENTEAFF. The CDR3 DNA sequence: TGTGCCATCAGTGAGTTTCGGGGGGAAAACACTGAAGCTTTCTTT.

The chain links TRBV5-1 to TRBJ1-1; D possibly corresponds to TRBD1 (5 bases). This CDR3 has 13 amino acids. CDR1 and CDR2 from the germline V gene are SGHRS and YFSETQ. Trimming pared 4 bases from V and 1 base from J, leaving 8 bases between. The CDR3 nucleotides read TGCGCCAGCAGCATAGGACAGAACACTGAAGCTTTCTTT. Its translation: CASSIGQNTEAFF.

V gene TRBV30 combines with J gene TRBJ2-1; TRBD2 aligns across 11 bases. Germline V gene sequence: CDR1 GTSNPN, CDR2 SVGIG (reference sequence). The CDR3 loop spans 14 amino acids. After removal of 3 bases from V and 7 bases from J, the junction contained 5 bases not matched to a gene. The CDR3 nucleotides are TGTGCCTGGAGGGTAGCGGGGGGGCCGAATGAGCAGTTCTTC. It codes for CAWRVAGGPNEQFF.

CDR3: CASRYSTGDGYTF. The CDR3 region has the DNA TGTGCCAGCAGGTACTCGACAGGGGATGGCTACACCTTC. The chain carries TRBV2 and TRBJ1-2; 8 nucleotides match TRBD1. The length of the CDR3 is 13 residues. With V trimmed by 6 bases and J by 6 bases, 6 bases remained unmatched. The germline CDR1 and CDR2 sequences are SNHLY and FYNNEI.

This chain joins TRBV5-4 and TRBJ2-3, with a weak D call TRBD1 (5 bases). Germline V gene sequence: CDR1 SGHNT, CDR2 YYREEE (reference sequence). The CDR3 is made up of 15 amino acids. V shed 2 bases and J shed 5 bases, with 15 bases lying between them. The CDR3 DNA reads TGTGCCAGCAGCTTCGGGCAGGGTTGGAGAGATACGCAGTATTTT. Its protein product is CASSFGQGWRDTQYF.

This chain joins TRBV6-5 and TRBJ2-7; 9 positions agree with TRBD1. Germline V gene data show CDR1 as MNHEY and CDR2 as SVGAGI. CDR3 length equals 16 residues. The V and J ends lost 2 bases and 0 bases, in that order; junction bases with no gene match: 5. CDR3 DNA sequence: TGTGCCAGCAGTTACCAAGGGACAGGGAGCTCCTACGAGCAGTACTTC. This gives the protein CASSYQGTGSSYEQYF.

The chain recombines TRBV7-9 with TRBJ1-1; 10 bases match TRBD1. The V segment lost 6 bases and the J segment 5 bases; nucleotides outside the gene matches: 6. Germline V gives CDR1 SEHNR, CDR2 FQNEAQ (reference sequence). There are 14 residues in the CDR3. CDR3 bases: TGTGCCAGCAGGCCGACAGGGGGCTTAACTGAAGCTTTCTTT. Translating it yields CASRPTGGLTEAFF.

The chain carries TRBV5-4 and TRBJ1-6, with D possibly being TRBD1 (6 bases). V gave up 4 bases and J gave up 8 bases, with 13 bases separating them. CDR1 is SGHNT and CDR2 is YYREEE in the germline V gene (reference sequence). This CDR3 comprises 14 residues. The CDR3 nucleotides are TGTGCCAGCAGCCCTGCGGGGGCCTATTCACCCCTCCACTTT. This translates into CASSPAGAYSPLHF. Together with reference TRBV5-4 and TRBJ1-6, the CDR3 gives the full variable domain: ETGVTQSPTHLIKTRGQQVTLRCSSQSGHNTVSWYQQALGQGPQFIFQYYREEENGRGNFPPRFSGLQFPNYSSELNVNALELDDSALYLCASSPAGAYSPLHFGNGTRLTVT.

The gene calls are TRBV6-5 and TRBJ2-3; D might be TRBD1 (5 bases). The CDR3 is 12 residues long. Trimming stripped 7 bases from V and 0 bases from J, with 5 bases between. Per germline, CDR1 MNHEY and CDR2 SVGAGI. CDR3 residues: CASKGSTDTQYF. In nucleotides, the CDR3 is TGTGCCAGCAAGGGGAGCACAGATACGCAGTATTTT.

The CDR3 protein is CASSIPTRLAGGNTGELFF. The DNA of the CDR3 is TGTGCCAGTAGTATCCCAACACGACTAGCGGGGGGGAACACCGGGGAGCTGTTTTTT. The chain combines TRBV19 with TRBJ2-2; TRBD2 aligns across 13 bases. This CDR3 is 19 amino acids long. The germline V gene has CDR1 LNHDA and CDR2 SQIVND (reference sequence). Trimming cost V 3 bases and J 1 base; bases outside gene matches: 8.

The rearrangement links TRBV7-2 to TRBJ1-3; 9 nucleotides line up with TRBD1. V lost 5 bases to trimming and J lost 8 bases; unmatched junction nucleotides: 4. The CDR3 runs 13 residues. From germline, CDR1 is SGHTA and CDR2 FQGNSA. The CDR3 DNA reads TGTGCCAGCAGCCGGGACAGGGTTGACACCATATATTTT. This codes for CASSRDRVDTIYF.